This TCR beta chain is from a study of T cell clonotyping in hematopoietic cell transplantation. General study points: No sorting was done, leaving CD4 and CD8 contributions mixed. After transplant, recipient diversity fell while pathologically expanded clonotypes grew through day 180.

In the case of this clone: Its specificity is not known.

Clones were read by immunoSEQ multiplex PCR, and TCRdb kept only the in-frame ones, dropping some. The repertoire consists of 27,000 or so clones, with around 70% occurring once and the leading ten covering about 6.5%. Germline V CDR1 and CDR2: LGHNA, YSLEER. V shed 2 bases and J shed 4 bases, with 5 bases lying between them. The CDR3 is made up of 13 amino acids. The sample's time point: recipient sample about 28 days before transplant, after cytoreduction. Recipients were bled about 28 days pretransplant and at posttransplant days 30, 100, 180. This chain links TRBV4-3 with TRBJ2-2; no definite D call. Sequences were derived from peripheral blood mononuclear cells, sampled before stem cell transplant. The origin of this receptor is a man aged 50-59 years with myelodysplastic syndrome. Some clones in this sample may be carry-over from other donors' samples. The CDR3 spells CASSQSSTGELFF. CDR3 in DNA: TGCGCCAGCAGCCAATCCTCCACCGGGGAGCTGTTTTTT.